Below, one T cell receptor beta chain is given with its context. Its antigen is unidentified. The data derive from a study of beta chain features in type 1 diabetes. Study observations and caveats: Naive, central memory and Treg TCRB repertoires appeared more alike in patients than in healthy donors. Resolution of whether HLA type affects TCRB rearrangement was not achieved here. VDJ junctions from type 1 diabetes patients carried fewer insertions and larger deletions.

The purity of all sorted populations exceeded 98%. The whole isolated RNA underwent reverse transcription, so sequencing captured expressed TCRB transcripts. Only in-frame clones appear in the TCRdb table, and some are missing; sequencing was by immunoSEQ multiplex PCR. Found here are some 200,000 clones, about a tenth of them singletons; the top ten hold over 1%. With 5 bases clipped from V and 5 bases from J, the junction kept 7 bases outside the gene matches. The length of the CDR3 is 16 residues. CDR1 is SEHNR and CDR2 is FQNEAQ in the germline V gene (reference sequence). This clonotype was sampled from a man aged 18 to 29 in good health. The sample consisted of central memory CD4+ T cells from blood. The chain has TRBV7-9 and TRBJ2-3; 13 bases fit TRBD2. The CDR3 protein is CASSLRTSGRGDTQYF. CDR3 coding DNA: TGTGCCAGCAGCCTACGAACTAGCGGGAGGGGAGATACGCAGTATTTT.